These 21 T cell receptor beta chains came from one sample sequenced in a study of blood T cells in healthy people across ages. Combining a sample-barcoded 5' primer with a J-beta primer mix, a second PCR ran for about 7 to 11 cycles. TCRdb called the 5' RACE reads again in MiXCR, with one record for every CDR3 protein. The table has around 1.7 million distinct CDR3 sequences, 28% seen once. The sequencing input was blood. The receptor set was obtained from a woman aged 25 to 39 in good health.

This clonotype was counted at least ten times. The rearrangement joins TRBV7-2 to TRBJ1-5, with D perhaps matching TRBD1 (5 bases). V dropped 5 bases and J dropped 1 base, with 15 bases sitting between them. The CDR3 length is 16 residues. CDR1 is SGHTA, CDR2 FQGNSA, per germline. CDR3 coding DNA: TGTGCCAGCAGCCCTGGGACCTTAGGGAGCAATCAGCCCCAGCATTTT. Translation gives CASSPGTLGSNQPQHF.

V and J are TRBV7-9 and TRBJ2-4; D gene ambiguous. CDR1 and CDR2 from the germline V gene are SEHNR and FQNEAQ (reference sequence). The V and J ends lost 1 base and 0 bases respectively, with 7 bases between them. The CDR3 is made up of 15 amino acids. The CDR3 sequence is CASSLGVPAKNIQYF. The DNA for the CDR3 is TGTGCCAGCAGCTTAGGTGTACCAGCCAAAAACATTCAGTACTTC.

V is TRBV29-1 and J is TRBJ2-3; 8 bases map to TRBD2. The CDR3 sequence is 18 residues long. Germline-derived CDR1 and CDR2 are SQVTM and ANQGSEA. Germline trimming cut 3 bases from V and 1 base from J; bases unmatched to any gene: 15. The CDR3 region is CSVDPTSAKHRGTDTQYF. CDR3 DNA: TGCAGCGTTGATCCGACTAGCGCCAAGCACCGAGGCACAGATACGCAGTATTTT.

V gene TRBV27 combines with J gene TRBJ2-1, with no clear D. CDR1 and CDR2 (germline): MNHEY, SMNVEV (reference sequence). The CDR3 contains 13 residues. Trimming cost V 6 bases and J 3 bases, with 9 bases left between them. The CDR3, as DNA: TGTGCCAGCAGGACGGATCTCTACAATGAGCAGTTCTTC. This gives the protein CASRTDLYNEQFF.

This clonotype was detected only a few times. J is TRBJ2-3 and V is TRBV2; D is undetermined. In germline, CDR1 is SNHLY, CDR2 FYNNEI. Trimming took 4 bases from V and 2 from J, leaving 10 bases between them. The CDR3 runs 14 residues. CDR3 region: CASSVRLFTDTQYF. CDR3 sequence (DNA): TGTGCCAGCAGTGTCCGACTTTTCACAGATACGCAGTATTTT. Together with reference TRBV2 and TRBJ2-3, the CDR3 gives the full variable domain: EPEVTQTPSHQVTQMGQEVILRCVPISNHLYFYWYRQILGQKVEFLVSFYNNEISEKSEIFDDQFSVERPDGSNFTLKIRSTKLEDSAMYFCASSVRLFTDTQYFGPGTRLTVL.

The J gene is TRBJ2-1, the V gene TRBV5-1; 8 bases match TRBD1. The CDR3 spans 15 residues. Germline CDR1 is SGHRS and CDR2 is YFSETQ. The trim removed 4 bases at V and 6 bases at J, leaving 9 bases unmatched. Written as DNA, the CDR3 is TGCGCCAGCAGCGAGGGACAGGTCCCCTCCAATGAGCAGTTCTTC. Its protein is CASSEGQVPSNEQFF. Drawing the rest from reference TRBV5-1 and TRBJ2-1, the complete variable domain is KAGVTQTPRYLIKTRGQQVTLSCSPISGHRSVSWYQQTPGQGLQFLFEYFSETQRNKGNFPGRFSGRQFSNSRSEMNVSTLELGDSALYLCASSEGQVPSNEQFFGPGTRLTVL.

To note about this clonotype: An end of the junction does not agree with germline; a read error may underlie this. This sequence joins TRBV6-1 and TRBJ2-3; D uncertain. Germline lookup yields CDR1 MNHNS and CDR2 SASEGT. This CDR3 region has 16 residues. DNA for the CDR3: TGTGCCAGCAGTGAATCCCCCAGTATTTTTACAGATACGCGGTATTTT. Translated: CASSESPSIFTDTRYF.

This clonotype was counted a few times. This chain links TRBV6-1 with TRBJ1-3; a weak D match, TRBD1 (5 bases). V was shortened by 6 bases and J by 0 bases, with 21 bases between the two germline ends. Per the germline V gene, CDR1 is MNHNS and CDR2 is SASEGT. There are 18 residues in the CDR3. In nucleotides, the CDR3 is TGTGCCAGCAGCCCCTCGGGGCAGGCGTCAAGCTCTGGAAACACCATATATTTT. Translating it yields CASSPSGQASSSGNTIYF.

This clonotype was found a few times. The gene calls are TRBV20-1 and TRBJ2-1, with D hard to call. Germline assignment: CDR1 DFQATT and CDR2 SNEGSKA (reference sequence). The V gene lost 0 bases and the J gene lost 9 bases, with 9 bases spanning the gap. CDR3 size: 12 residues. As DNA, the CDR3 is TGCAGTGCTAGAGATGGGTCCGGTGAGCAGTTCTTC. This codes for CSARDGSGEQFF.

This clonotype came up a few times. The chain is built from TRBV29-1 and TRBJ2-5; 11 positions match TRBD2. In germline, CDR1 is SQVTM, CDR2 ANQGSEA. CDR3 length: 15 amino acids. Unmatched junction bases numbered 10, after V lost 5 bases and J lost 5 bases. CDR3 sequence reads: CSVSLAGAAWETQYF. The CDR3 DNA reads TGCAGCGTTTCACTAGCGGGGGCCGCGTGGGAGACCCAGTACTTC.

The rearrangement links TRBV28 to TRBJ2-7, with 7 positions matching TRBD2. Germline CDR1 MDHEN, CDR2 SYDVKM. The CDR3 runs 15 residues. The junction had 7 bases not matched to a gene; V was cut back by 5 bases and J by 0 bases. This CDR3 reads CASSRASGFSYEQYF. The DNA for the CDR3 is TGTGCCAGCAGTCGAGCTAGCGGATTCTCCTACGAGCAGTACTTC.

This clonotype showed up just once. V is TRBV12-5 and J is TRBJ1-1, with 9 nucleotides matching TRBD1. Germline V gene sequence: CDR1 LGHNT, CDR2 FRNRAP. V was pared by 4 bases and J by 4 bases, with 10 bases of the junction left unmatched. The CDR3 is 16 residues long. This chain's CDR3 is CASGSSPGQGITEAFF. DNA for the CDR3: TGTGCTAGTGGTTCATCGCCGGGACAGGGTATCACTGAAGCTTTCTTT.

This clonotype has at least ten counts. The V gene is TRBV7-9, the J gene TRBJ2-5, with TRBD1 as a possible D gene (6 bases). The better agreement between TRBJ2-7 and the DNA end casts doubt on the J call. The germline CDR1 and CDR2 sequences are SEHNR and FQNEAQ (reference sequence). The CDR3 totals 14 residues. CDR3 sequence: CASSPGVSAFEQYF. CDR3 DNA: TGTGCCAGCAGCCCAGGGGTTTCGGCGTTCGAGCAGTACTTC.

J is TRBJ2-5 and V is TRBV2; 10 bases are shared with TRBD2. There are 13 residues in the CDR3. The germline CDR1 and CDR2 sequences are SNHLY and FYNNEI. The V and J ends lost 11 bases and 4 bases, in that order; junction bases with no gene match: 7. The CDR3 coding sequence is TGTGCCGCCTCTAGCGGGGGCTTAGAGACCCAGTACTTC. Its translation: CAASSGGLETQYF.

In this sample, this clonotype turned up a few times. The chain is built from TRBV9 and TRBJ2-5; D unresolved. This CDR3 region has 13 residues. Trimming took off 0 bases at V and 5 bases at J, with 8 bases between the two ends. The germline V gene has CDR1 SGDLS and CDR2 YYNGEE. The DNA of the CDR3 is TGTGCCAGCAGCGTAGGATTTAAGGAGACCCAGTACTTC. Translating it yields CASSVGFKETQYF.

The chain combines TRBV29-1 with TRBJ2-4; a possible D gene is TRBD2 (6 bases). The end of the DNA aligns better with TRBJ2-7, so the J call may be wrong. Germline V CDR1 and CDR2: SQVTM, ANQGSEA. The CDR3 has 12 amino acids. The CDR3 DNA sequence: TGCAGCGTTGCGGGGGTCGGGTACGAGCAGTACTTC. Amino acid sequence: CSVAGVGYEQYF.

The chain links TRBV25-1 to TRBJ1-4; 8 bases agree with TRBD1. The CDR3 totals 18 residues. The V segment lost 0 bases and the J segment 0 bases; nucleotides outside the gene matches: 6. Germline CDR1 reads MGHDK; CDR2 reads SYGVNS. In nucleotides, the CDR3 is TGTGCCAGCAGTGAATACTTACAGGGGGTTGCAACTAATGAAAAACTGTTTTTT. Translated, it gives CASSEYLQGVATNEKLFF. The full variable domain, rest sourced from reference TRBV25-1 and TRBJ1-4, is EADIYQTPRYLVIGTGKKITLECSQTMGHDKMYWYQQDPGMELHLIHYSYGVNSTEKGDLSSESTVSRIRTEHFPLTLESARPSHTSQYLCASSEYLQGVATNEKLFFGSGTQLSVL.

This clonotype was counted at least ten times. The chain combines TRBV7-9 with TRBJ2-7; 9 positions agree with TRBD1. CDR1 SEHNR and CDR2 FQNEAQ come from the germline V gene (reference sequence). The CDR3 is 17 residues long. The V segment lost 4 bases and the J segment 0 bases; nucleotides outside the gene matches: 10. CDR3 coding DNA: TGTGCCAGCAGCTCACGGGCAGGACAGGGGACCTCCTACGAGCAGTACTTC. This codes for CASSSRAGQGTSYEQYF.

The CDR3 spells CASKRQTGTEAFF. In nucleotides, the CDR3 is TGTGCCAGCAAACGACAGACAGGAACTGAAGCTTTCTTT. J is TRBJ1-1 and V is TRBV6-6; possible D gene TRBD1, 6 bases. This CDR3 comprises 13 residues. CDR1 MNHNY and CDR2 SVGAGI come from the germline V gene (reference sequence). The V end was cut by 7 bases, the J end by 5 bases, with 14 bases between.

The J gene is TRBJ1-1, the V gene TRBV7-2; D gene unclear. Germline CDR1 and CDR2: SGHTA and FQGNSA. The ends were cut back, 2 bases at V and 1 base at J, with 11 bases in the middle. The CDR3 covers 15 residues. Here the CDR3 reads CASSLYSGQNTEAFF. The CDR3 DNA sequence: TGTGCCAGCAGCTTATACTCCGGTCAGAACACTGAAGCTTTCTTT. Together with reference TRBV7-2 and TRBJ1-1, the CDR3 gives the full variable domain: GAGVSQSPSNKVTEKGKDVELRCDPISGHTALYWYRQSLGQGLEFLIYFQGNSAPDKSGLPSDRFSAERTGGSVSTLTIQRTQQEDSAVYLCASSLYSGQNTEAFFGQGTRLTVV.

Ten or more counts support this clonotype. The chain joins TRBV3-1 to TRBJ1-2; 7 positions agree with TRBD1. Trimming cost V 1 base and J 5 bases; bases outside gene matches: 10. This CDR3 is 16 amino acids long. Germline V gene data show CDR1 as LGHDT and CDR2 as YNNKEL (reference sequence). In nucleotides, the CDR3 is TGTGCCAGCAGCCAAGGGACAGGCAAGCGGTGGTATGGCTACACCTTC. This sequence encodes CASSQGTGKRWYGYTF.